This TCR beta chain was identified in a study of beta chain features in type 1 diabetes (dated by TCRdb to the late 2010s). Concerning the study at large: No differences in mean age, gender distribution, total cell number or subset yield were found between patients and healthy donors. In the study, recently diagnosed type 1 diabetes patients and matched healthy donors were compared on the TCRB repertoires of their sorted circulating CD4+ T cell subsets. Regulatory and stem cell-like memory subsets were isolated from only 8 patients and about eight healthy donors, whereas naive and central memory subsets came from all 30 or so donors. A total of around 110,000,000 sorted cells were examined across all samples, and RNA yield correlated strongly with the number of cells per subset.

Results the study describes overall, beyond this receptor: Naive, central memory and regulatory TCRB repertoires appeared to be more similar among patients than among healthy donors. Fewer insertions and more nucleotide deletions at VDJ recombination sites were observed in patients with type 1 diabetes, implying thymic rearrangement abnormalities. Sequencing cDNA rather than genomic DNA could over-represent highly expressing activated cells, although activation and CD3 levels did not differ between groups. In all four CD4+ subsets, TCRB CDR3 length was moderately but significantly shorter in type 1 diabetes patients. PCR may preferentially amplify shorter templates, but because patient and control samples were amplified and corrected together, any resulting skew would affect both groups equally. HLA sub-analyses involved small numbers of individuals, so any influence of HLA type on TCRB rearrangement remained unresolved.

The germline V gene specifies SGHDT as CDR1 and YYEEEE as CDR2. The V end loses 2 bases and the J end loses 1 base, and a stretch of 13 bases separates them. The CDR3 covers 15 residues, taking in both the cysteine and the phenylalanine. Just the 45-base CDR3 DNA is kept, in frame starting at base 1. Each donor gave one peripheral blood draw, roughly 0.11 L on average, collected into heparinised tubes. A BD FACSAria II was used to sort naive, central memory, regulatory and stem cell-like memory CD4+ T cells with a panel that included CD45RO, CCR7, CD25, CD127, CD95 and CD27. All sorted populations exceeded 95% purity. PBMCs were isolated immediately by Lymphoprep density gradient centrifugation and stained directly without culture. To minimize batch effects, samples were stained and sorted in pairs, one healthy donor with one patient per experiment. The sample holds a few counts of this clone. This clone's antigen is unknown. No per-base quality is available; no much larger clone lies one base away.

The High Capacity cDNA Reverse Transcription Kit was used to reverse transcribe all of the isolated RNA, meaning that expressed TCRB transcripts were what got sequenced. Deep immunoSEQ sequencing was applied to naive, central memory and regulatory T cell samples, giving an average of roughly 3.5 million total reads per sample. Sorted cells were lysed in RLT buffer, and RNA was extracted using DNase-treated RNeasy Micro or Mini kits according to cell number. Each cell subset was processed separately to prevent cross-contamination, with patient and healthy donor samples processed together. The immunoSEQ multiplex PCR was used to amplify TCRB sequences from cDNA, generating 87-bp fragments that spanned the CDR3 region. Sequencing of the amplicons was performed on the Illumina HiSeq platform. The source study handled its data this way. PCR bias was corrected computationally using synthetic template baselines, and reads within Hamming distance 2 were collapsed, with unmergeable singletons discarded. Reads were aligned against IMGT so that V, D and J genes, CDR3 length and insertions or deletions at six rearrangement sites could be assigned. Within each subset, clonotype counts were normalized to sorted cell number, after which true diversity and Gini coefficients were computed with the tcR R package. Repertoire sharing was quantified using the overlap coefficient calculated on TCRB nucleotide sequences. The immuneACCESS repertoire file appears here via TCRdb, limited to in-frame rearrangements. These files lack a portion of the clones; in checked studies, under half of the deficit traces to unresolved V genes, and the cause of the others is not known. V and J calls and clone size come straight from that table; D and trimming were deduced from the DNA. The table for this sample lists almost 350,000 clones; approximately 8% of them were counted only once. Approximately 0.47% of the sample goes to the ten largest clones.

Sequencing was done on a sample of central memory CD4+ T cells from blood. This sequence was found in a woman aged 18-29 years in good health. The chain employs TRBV5-6 and TRBJ2-7; the D element could tentatively be TRBD1 or TRBD2, as 7 bases agree for each. The CDR3 in this case is CASSFRQGGSYEQYF. The nucleotide sequence reads TGTGCCAGCAGCTTCAGACAGGGAGGGTCCTACGAGCAGTACTTC.